This T cell receptor (beta chain) was identified in a study of shared clonotypes between healthy human individuals. The germline V and J ends were trimmed by 5 bases and 2 bases, with 20 bases remaining between them. Germline CDR1 is MNHNS and CDR2 is SASEGT. CDR3 length: 17 residues. General study findings and limits: Naive subsets, compared against memory subsets, generally had larger estimated richness values.

On this clone: Its specificity is not known.

Measured with immunoSEQ multiplex PCR; TCRdb has only the in-frame clones, and not every one. The sample lists about 730,000 clones; 55% to 80% were seen once. Healthy and HIV-negative, the adult donors had no recent acute infections or vaccinations. A split of CD4+ cells into CD45RA+ naive and CD45RA-negative memory subsets was performed. This receptor was obtained from a woman under 40 in good health. The rearrangement joins TRBV6-1 to TRBJ2-3, with D maybe TRBD1 (5 bases). The sequencing sample was made of memory CD4+ T cells sorted from blood. Subset indicated: CD45RA-negative fraction. In DNA, the CDR3 is TGTGCCAGCAGTAAAGGGGTAATCGGGCACTCCACAGATACGCAGTATTTT. Encoded protein: CASSKGVIGHSTDTQYF.